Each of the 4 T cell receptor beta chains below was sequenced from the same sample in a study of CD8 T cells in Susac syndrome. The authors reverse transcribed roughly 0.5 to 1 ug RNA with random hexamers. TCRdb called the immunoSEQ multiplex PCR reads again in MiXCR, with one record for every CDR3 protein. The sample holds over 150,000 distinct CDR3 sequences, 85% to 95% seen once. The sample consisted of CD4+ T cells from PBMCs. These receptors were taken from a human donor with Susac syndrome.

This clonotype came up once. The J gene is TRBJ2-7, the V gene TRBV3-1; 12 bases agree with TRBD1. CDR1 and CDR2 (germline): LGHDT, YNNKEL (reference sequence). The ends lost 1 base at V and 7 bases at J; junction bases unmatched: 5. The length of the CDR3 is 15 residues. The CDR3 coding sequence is TGTGCCAGCAGCCAAGCGGGACAGGGGGCAGAAGAGCAGTACTTC. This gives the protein CASSQAGQGAEEQYF.

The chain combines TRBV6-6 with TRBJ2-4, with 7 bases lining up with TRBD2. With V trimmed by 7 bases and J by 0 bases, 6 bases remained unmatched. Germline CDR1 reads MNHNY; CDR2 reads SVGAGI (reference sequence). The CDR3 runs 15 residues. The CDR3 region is CASTVIAGAKNIQYF. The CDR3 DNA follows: TGTGCCAGCACCGTTATAGCGGGAGCCAAAAACATTCAGTACTTC.

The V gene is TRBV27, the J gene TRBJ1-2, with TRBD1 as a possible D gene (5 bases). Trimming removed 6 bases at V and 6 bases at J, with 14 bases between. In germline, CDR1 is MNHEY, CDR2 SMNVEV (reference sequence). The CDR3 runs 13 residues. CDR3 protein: CASSPRGRDGYTF. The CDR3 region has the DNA TGTGCCAGCAGCCCCCGGGGACGGGATGGCTACACCTTC.

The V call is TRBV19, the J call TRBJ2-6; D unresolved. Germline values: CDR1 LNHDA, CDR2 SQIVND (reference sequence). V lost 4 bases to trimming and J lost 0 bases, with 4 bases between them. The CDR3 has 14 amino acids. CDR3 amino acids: CASSTSSGANVLTF. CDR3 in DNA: TGTGCCAGTAGTACTAGCTCTGGGGCCAACGTCCTGACTTTC.